Detailed here is one T cell receptor (beta chain). Its target is unknown. This entry is derived from a study of response to subunit inactivated influenza vaccine. Study results and limitations: Only a handful of new T cells, the authors suggested, are recruited with each seasonal influenza vaccination.

Germline assignment: CDR1 SNHLY and CDR2 FYNNEI. With V trimmed by 9 bases and J by 6 bases, 9 bases remained unmatched. The CDR3 covers 14 residues. TCRdb ran MiXCR on the RT-PCR reads and lists one entry per CDR3 protein. The sample consists of about 530,000 distinct CDR3 sequences, 12% of them appearing once. The source is a man in his fifties who received an inactivated influenza vaccine. The source was PBMCs from blood, collected on the day of vaccination. V usage is TRBV2 and J usage is TRBJ1-2; 11 bases are a match to TRBD1. The CDR3 reads CASNLRTGGHGYTF. The CDR3 nucleotides read TGTGCCAGTAACCTTAGGACAGGGGGCCATGGCTACACCTTC.